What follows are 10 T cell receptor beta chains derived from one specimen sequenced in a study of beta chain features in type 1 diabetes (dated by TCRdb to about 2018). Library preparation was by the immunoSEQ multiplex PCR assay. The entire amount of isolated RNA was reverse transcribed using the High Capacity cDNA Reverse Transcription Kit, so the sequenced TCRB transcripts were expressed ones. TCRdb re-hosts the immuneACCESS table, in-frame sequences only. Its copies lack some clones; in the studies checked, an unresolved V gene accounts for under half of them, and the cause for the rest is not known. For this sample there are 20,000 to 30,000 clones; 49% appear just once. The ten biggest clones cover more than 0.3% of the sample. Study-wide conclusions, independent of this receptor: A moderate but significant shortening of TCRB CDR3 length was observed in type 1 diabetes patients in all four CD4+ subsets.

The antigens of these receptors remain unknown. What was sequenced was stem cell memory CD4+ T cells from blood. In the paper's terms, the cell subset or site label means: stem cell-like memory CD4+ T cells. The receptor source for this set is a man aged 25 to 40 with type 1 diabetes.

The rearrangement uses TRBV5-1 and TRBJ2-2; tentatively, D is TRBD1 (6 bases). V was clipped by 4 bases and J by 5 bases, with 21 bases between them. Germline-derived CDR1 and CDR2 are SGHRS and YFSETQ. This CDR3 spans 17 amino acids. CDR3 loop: CASSPLGQGISTGELFF. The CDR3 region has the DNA TGCGCCAGCAGCCCCTTGGGGCAGGGGATTAGTACCGGGGAGCTGTTTTTT.

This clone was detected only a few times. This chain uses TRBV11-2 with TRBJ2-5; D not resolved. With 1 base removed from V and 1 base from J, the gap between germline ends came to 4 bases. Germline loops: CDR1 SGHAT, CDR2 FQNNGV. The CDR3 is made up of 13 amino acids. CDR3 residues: CASSLGGQETQYF. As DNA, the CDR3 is TGTGCCAGCAGCTTAGGCGGCCAAGAGACCCAGTACTTC.

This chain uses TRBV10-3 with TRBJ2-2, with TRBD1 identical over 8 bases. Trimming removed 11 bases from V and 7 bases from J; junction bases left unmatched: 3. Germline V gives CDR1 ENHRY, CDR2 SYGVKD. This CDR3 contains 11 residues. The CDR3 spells CASTGGGELFF. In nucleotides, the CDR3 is TGTGCCTCTACAGGGGGCGGGGAGCTGTTTTTT.

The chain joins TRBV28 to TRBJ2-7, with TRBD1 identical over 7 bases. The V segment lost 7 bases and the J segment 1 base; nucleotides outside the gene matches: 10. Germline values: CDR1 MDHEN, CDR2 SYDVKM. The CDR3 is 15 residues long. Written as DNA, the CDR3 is TGTGCCAGCATACAAGGGGGCAAATCTTCCTACGAGCAGTACTTC. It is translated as CASIQGGKSSYEQYF.

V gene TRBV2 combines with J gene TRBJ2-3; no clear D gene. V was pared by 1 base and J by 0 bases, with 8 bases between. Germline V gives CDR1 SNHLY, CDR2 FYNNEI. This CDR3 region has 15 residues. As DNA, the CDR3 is TGTGCCAGCAGTGAAGAGTGGCAGAGCACAGATACGCAGTATTTT. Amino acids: CASSEEWQSTDTQYF.

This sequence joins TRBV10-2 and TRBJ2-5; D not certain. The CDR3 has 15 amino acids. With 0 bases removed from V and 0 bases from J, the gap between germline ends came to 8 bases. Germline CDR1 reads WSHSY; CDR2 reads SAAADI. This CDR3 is CASSESIRDQETQYF. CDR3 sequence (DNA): TGCGCCAGCAGTGAGTCGATCCGGGACCAAGAGACCCAGTACTTC.

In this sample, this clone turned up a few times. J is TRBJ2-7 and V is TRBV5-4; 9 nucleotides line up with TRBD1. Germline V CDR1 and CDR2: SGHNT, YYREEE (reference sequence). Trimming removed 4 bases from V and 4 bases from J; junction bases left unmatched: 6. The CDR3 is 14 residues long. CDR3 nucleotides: TGTGCCAGCAGCCTCGGGACAGGGAATTACGAGCAGTACTTC. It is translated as CASSLGTGNYEQYF.

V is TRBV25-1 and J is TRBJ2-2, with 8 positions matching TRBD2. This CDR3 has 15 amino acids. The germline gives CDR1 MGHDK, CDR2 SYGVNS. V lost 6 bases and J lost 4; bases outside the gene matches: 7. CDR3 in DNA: TGTGCCAGCAGCACGGGGGGGGCTGGCACCGGGGAGCTGTTTTTT. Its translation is CASSTGGAGTGELFF.

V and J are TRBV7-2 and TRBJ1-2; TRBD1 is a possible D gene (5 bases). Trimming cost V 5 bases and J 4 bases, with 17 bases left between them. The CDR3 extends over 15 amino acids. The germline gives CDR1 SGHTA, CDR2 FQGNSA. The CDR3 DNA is TGTGCCAGCAGCCCGGAGGGGCGCAGGGTCTATGGCTACACCTTC. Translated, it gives CASSPEGRRVYGYTF.

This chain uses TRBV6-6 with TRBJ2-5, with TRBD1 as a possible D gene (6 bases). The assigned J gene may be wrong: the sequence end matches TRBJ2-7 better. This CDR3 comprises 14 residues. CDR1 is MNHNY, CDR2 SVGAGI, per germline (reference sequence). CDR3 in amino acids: CASSNEGEVYEQYF. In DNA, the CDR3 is TGTGCCAGCAGCAACGAGGGGGAAGTCTACGAGCAGTACTTC.